These 18 T cell receptor beta chains were sequenced from one sample in a study of blood T cell repertoires in COVID-19. Data came from immunoSEQ multiplex PCR; TCRdb stores just in-frame clones and leaves some out. The table shows more than 250,000 clones, with 65% to 85% occurring only once. The sequencing input was peripheral blood. These receptors all come from a woman between 45 and 60 years old with acute or convalescent COVID-19.

The chain links TRBV9 to TRBJ1-2; D call uncertain. The CDR3 is made up of 14 amino acids. V was clipped by 0 bases and J by 5 bases, with 11 bases between them. Germline lookup yields CDR1 SGDLS and CDR2 YYNGEE. Written as DNA, the CDR3 is TGTGCCAGCAGCGTAGTTCAGGTTCCTTATGGCTACACCTTC. It encodes CASSVVQVPYGYTF.

A word on this clone: Other DNA sequences in this sample translate to the same CDR3. The V call is TRBV9, the J call TRBJ2-2, with D maybe TRBD1 (7 bases). CDR3 length: 14 amino acids. The germline CDR1 and CDR2 sequences are SGDLS and YYNGEE. Between the trimmed V and J ends, which lost 2 bases and 5 bases, there was a span of 10 bases. The CDR3 is CASSVPGGTGELFF. DNA of the CDR3: TGTGCCAGCAGCGTCCCAGGGGGGACCGGGGAGCTGTTTTTT.

The chain employs TRBV30 and TRBJ1-1; D gene uncertain. The CDR3 length is 13 residues. Trimming pared 2 bases from V and 4 bases from J, leaving 11 bases between. The germline CDR1 and CDR2 sequences are GTSNPN and SVGIG (reference sequence). The CDR3, as DNA: TGTGCCTGGAGTACCGACATGGGCACTGAAGCTTTCTTT. This gives the protein CAWSTDMGTEAFF.

The V gene is TRBV10-3, the J gene TRBJ1-1, with D possibly being TRBD1 (6 bases). The CDR3 has 14 amino acids. V lost 0 bases and J 6 bases, leaving 11 bases between the germline ends. Germline-derived CDR1 and CDR2 are ENHRY and SYGVKD. Here the CDR3 DNA reads TGTGCCATCAGTGAGTCTGGGGGCAGGGCTGAAGCTTTCTTT. Protein product: CAISESGGRAEAFF.

The rearrangement links TRBV6-6 to TRBJ2-1, with TRBD1 as a possible D gene (6 bases). Germline values: CDR1 MNHNY, CDR2 SVGAGI (reference sequence). The V and J ends lost 5 bases and 7 bases respectively, with 21 bases between them. The CDR3 consists of 16 residues. CDR3 amino acids: CASSSPPGAILNEQFF. As DNA, the CDR3 is TGTGCCAGCAGTAGCCCCCCAGGGGCTATCTTGAATGAGCAGTTCTTC.

The gene calls are TRBV7-9 and TRBJ2-1; TRBD2 might be the D (5 bases). There are 16 residues in the CDR3. The germline V gene encodes CDR1 SEHNR and CDR2 FQNEAQ (reference sequence). V was cut by 2 bases and J by 0 bases, with 11 bases left in between. CDR3 residues: CASSLKRSSSYNEQFF. Here the CDR3 DNA reads TGTGCCAGCAGCTTAAAGCGGTCGAGCTCCTACAATGAGCAGTTCTTC.

This chain links TRBV11-2 with TRBJ1-2; D not resolved. Germline CDR1 and CDR2: SGHAT and FQNNGV. The CDR3 sequence is 14 residues long. Trimming took off 0 bases at V and 8 bases at J, with 13 bases between the two ends. CDR3 loop: CASSLDPRYPGYTF. DNA of the CDR3: TGTGCCAGCAGCTTAGATCCCCGGTATCCGGGCTACACCTTC. The whole variable domain, filled in from reference TRBV11-2 and TRBJ1-2, reads EAGVAQSPRYKIIEKRQSVAFWCNPISGHATLYWYQQILGQGPKLLIQFQNNGVVDDSQLPKDRFSAERLKGVDSTLKIQPAKLEDSAVYLCASSLDPRYPGYTFGSGTRLTVV.

J is TRBJ1-1 and V is TRBV7-2; possibly TRBD1 for D (5 bases). Germline V gene lookup returns CDR1 SGHTA and CDR2 FQGNSA. This CDR3 comprises 15 residues. V lost 5 bases and J lost 1, with 14 bases in between. CDR3 amino acids: CASSTRTGGNTEAFF. CDR3 DNA sequence: TGTGCCAGCAGCACACGAACCGGGGGGAACACTGAAGCTTTCTTT.

V gene TRBV5-1 combines with J gene TRBJ2-4, with 11 bases aligning to TRBD1. Unmatched junction bases numbered 1, after V lost 0 bases and J lost 8 bases. Germline V lookup: CDR1 SGHRS, CDR2 YFSETQ. The CDR3 sequence is 14 residues long. CDR3 sequence reads: CASSLAGQGDIQYF. The CDR3, as DNA: TGCGCCAGCAGCTTGGCGGGACAGGGGGACATTCAGTACTTC.

The genes are TRBV5-4 and TRBJ1-1; no clear D gene. The V end lost 2 bases, the J end lost 1 base, and 6 bases lay between the germline ends. Germline CDR1 SGHNT, CDR2 YYREEE (reference sequence). This CDR3 comprises 13 residues. The chain's CDR3 is CASSFGTNTEAFF. The DNA of the CDR3 is TGTGCCAGCAGCTTTGGCACGAACACTGAAGCTTTCTTT.

The gene calls are TRBV18 and TRBJ2-1; perhaps TRBD1 as D (5 bases). CDR1 is KGHSH and CDR2 is LQKENI in the germline V gene. This CDR3 region has 15 residues. Between the trimmed V and J ends, which lost 1 base and 2 bases, there was a span of 9 bases. CDR3: CASSPQRGAYNEQFF. The CDR3 DNA is TGTGCCAGCTCACCACAAAGGGGTGCCTACAATGAGCAGTTCTTC.

The V call is TRBV11-3, the J call TRBJ1-1; 9 bases agree with TRBD1. Germline V gene lookup returns CDR1 SGHNT and CDR2 YENEEA. This CDR3 spans 15 amino acids. The V segment lost 5 bases and the J segment 5 bases; nucleotides outside the gene matches: 9. CDR3 DNA: TGTGCCAGCAGCCCCACCGGGACAGGGACGACTGAAGCTTTCTTT. This codes for CASSPTGTGTTEAFF.

The chain is built from TRBV2 and TRBJ2-5; the match to TRBD1 covers 8 bases. CDR1 and CDR2 from the germline V gene are SNHLY and FYNNEI. The trim removed 5 bases at V and 1 base at J, leaving 3 bases unmatched. The CDR3 has 14 amino acids. The CDR3 DNA sequence: TGTGCCAGCAGTCTGGACAGGGTCCAAGAGACCCAGTACTTC. Its protein is CASSLDRVQETQYF. The full variable domain, in which reference TRBV2 and TRBJ2-5 provide the parts outside the CDR3, is EPEVTQTPSHQVTQMGQEVILRCVPISNHLYFYWYRQILGQKVEFLVSFYNNEISEKSEIFDDQFSVERPDGSNFTLKIRSTKLEDSAMYFCASSLDRVQETQYFGPGTRLLVL.

This chain joins TRBV19 and TRBJ1-2, with a weak D call TRBD1 (5 bases). CDR3 length: 13 amino acids. Per germline, CDR1 LNHDA and CDR2 SQIVND (reference sequence). V was cut by 6 bases and J by 1 base, with 9 bases left in between. DNA of the CDR3: TGTGCCAGTAGGGGGGGAGGTAACTATGGCTACACCTTC. This codes for CASRGGGNYGYTF.

The chain couples TRBV7-9 to TRBJ2-2; 9 positions agree with TRBD1. CDR1 SEHNR and CDR2 FQNEAQ come from the germline V gene (reference sequence). V dropped 7 bases and J dropped 9; count of bases not matched to a gene: 9. The CDR3 sequence is 14 residues long. CDR3 in amino acids: CASTLTGGGRELFF. The CDR3 region has the DNA TGTGCCAGCACGCTGACAGGGGGAGGGCGGGAGCTGTTTTTT. Full variable domain (outside the CDR3, taken from reference TRBV7-9 and TRBJ2-2): DTGVSQNPRHKITKRGQNVTFRCDPISEHNRLYWYRQTLGQGPEFLTYFQNEAQLEKSRLLSDRFSAERPKGSFSTLEIQRTEQGDSAMYLCASTLTGGGRELFFGEGSRLTVL.

This sequence joins TRBV29-1 and TRBJ2-5; D may be TRBD1 (6 bases). Germline V gene sequence: CDR1 SQVTM, CDR2 ANQGSEA. V was shortened by 6 bases and J by 2 bases, with 10 bases between the two germline ends. The CDR3 consists of 12 residues. The CDR3 DNA follows: TGCAGCGTGGGACACTTACAAGAGACCCAGTACTTC. It encodes CSVGHLQETQYF.

The genes are TRBV11-2 and TRBJ2-1; tentatively, D is TRBD1 (5 bases). Germline V gene data show CDR1 as SGHAT and CDR2 as FQNNGV. V was pared by 4 bases and J by 6 bases, with 19 bases between. This CDR3 comprises 16 residues. The CDR3 is CASSSLKGAQVNEQFF. Written as DNA, the CDR3 is TGTGCCAGCAGCTCCCTAAAAGGGGCGCAGGTCAATGAGCAGTTCTTC.

The chain employs TRBV6-5 and TRBJ1-1; TRBD1 is a possible D gene (5 bases). Deletions cut 10 bases from V and 3 bases from J, with 15 bases between. CDR1 and CDR2 (germline): MNHEY, SVGAGI. The CDR3 sequence is 13 residues long. CDR3 coding DNA: TGTGCCACCCAGGTGGGGCGGTACACTGAAGCTTTCTTT. It specifies CATQVGRYTEAFF.